This T cell receptor (beta chain) was profiled in a study of CD8 T cells in Susac syndrome. Study observations and caveats: Expansion of Susac CD8+ clones peaked in TEMRA cells and in active patients.

After extraction with the RNeasy kit, roughly 0.45 to 1 ug of the RNA was reverse transcribed using random hexamers. MiXCR, run by TCRdb on the immunoSEQ multiplex PCR reads, gives a single entry per CDR3 protein. The repertoire holds approximately 49,000 distinct CDR3 sequences, with around 95% as singletons. The length of the CDR3 is 17 residues. CDR1 SGDLS and CDR2 YYNGEE come from the germline V gene. With 4 bases removed from V and 0 bases from J, the gap between germline ends came to 17 bases. A note on this clonotype: Its antigen is currently unknown.

Sequencing of TCR beta covered CD8+ and CD4+ T cells obtained from blood. Negative isolation yielded the CD8+ and CD4+ T cells, while FACS enriched the TEMRA cells. The clonotype was recovered from a human donor with Susac syndrome. The chain couples TRBV9 to TRBJ1-3, with TRBD1 as a possible D gene (6 bases). Sequencing used CD8+ T cells from PBMCs. CDR3 in DNA: TGTGCCAGCAGCCTACCCCGGGACAACGACTCTGGAAACACCATATATTTT. It is translated as CASSLPRDNDSGNTIYF.